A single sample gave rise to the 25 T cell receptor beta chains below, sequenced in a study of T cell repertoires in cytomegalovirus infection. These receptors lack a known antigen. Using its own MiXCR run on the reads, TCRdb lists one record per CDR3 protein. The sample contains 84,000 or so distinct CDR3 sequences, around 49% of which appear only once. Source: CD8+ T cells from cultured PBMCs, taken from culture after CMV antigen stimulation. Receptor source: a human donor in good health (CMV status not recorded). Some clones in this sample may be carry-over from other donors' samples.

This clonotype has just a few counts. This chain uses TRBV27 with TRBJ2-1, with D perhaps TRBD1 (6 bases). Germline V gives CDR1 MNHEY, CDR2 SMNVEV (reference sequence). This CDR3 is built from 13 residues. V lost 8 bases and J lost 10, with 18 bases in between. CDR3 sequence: CASQHTRTEEQFF. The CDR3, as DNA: TGTGCCAGCCAGCATACGAGGACAGAAGAGCAGTTCTTC.

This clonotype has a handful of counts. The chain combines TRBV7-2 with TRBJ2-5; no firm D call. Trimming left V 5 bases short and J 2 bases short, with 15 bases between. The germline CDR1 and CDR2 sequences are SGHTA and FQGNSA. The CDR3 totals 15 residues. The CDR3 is CASSPVLRKQETQYF. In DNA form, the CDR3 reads TGTGCCAGCAGCCCAGTCCTTCGGAAGCAAGAGACCCAGTACTTC.

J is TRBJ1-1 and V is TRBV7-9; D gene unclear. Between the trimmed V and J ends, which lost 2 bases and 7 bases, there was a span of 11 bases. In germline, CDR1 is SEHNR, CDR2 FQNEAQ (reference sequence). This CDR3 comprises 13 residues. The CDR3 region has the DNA TGTGCCAGCAGCTTACAAAGGGTCGATGAAGCTTTCTTT. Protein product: CASSLQRVDEAFF.

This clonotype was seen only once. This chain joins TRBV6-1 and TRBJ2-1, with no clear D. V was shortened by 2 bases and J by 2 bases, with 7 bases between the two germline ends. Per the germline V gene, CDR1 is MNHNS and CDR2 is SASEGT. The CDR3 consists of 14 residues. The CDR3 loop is CASSERSPYNEQFF. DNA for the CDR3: TGTGCCAGCAGTGAAAGGAGCCCCTACAATGAGCAGTTCTTC.

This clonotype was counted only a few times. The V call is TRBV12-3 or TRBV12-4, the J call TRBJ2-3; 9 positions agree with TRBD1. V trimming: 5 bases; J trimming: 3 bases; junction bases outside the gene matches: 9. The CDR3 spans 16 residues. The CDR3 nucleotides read TGTGCCAGCAGTGTAACAGGGGGCGGTGAAACAGATACGCAGTATTTT. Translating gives CASSVTGGGETDTQYF.

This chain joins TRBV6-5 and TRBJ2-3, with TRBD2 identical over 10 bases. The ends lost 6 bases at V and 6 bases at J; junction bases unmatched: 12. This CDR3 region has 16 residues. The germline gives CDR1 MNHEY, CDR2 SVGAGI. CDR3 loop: CASSEGLAVVRDTQYF. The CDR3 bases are TGTGCCAGCAGCGAAGGACTAGCGGTGGTGAGGGATACGCAGTATTTT.

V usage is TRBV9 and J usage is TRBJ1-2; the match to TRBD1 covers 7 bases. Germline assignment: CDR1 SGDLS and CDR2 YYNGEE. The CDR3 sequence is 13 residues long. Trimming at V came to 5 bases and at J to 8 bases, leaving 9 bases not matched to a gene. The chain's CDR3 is CASSQQGLWGYTF. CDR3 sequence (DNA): TGTGCCAGCAGTCAACAGGGGTTGTGGGGCTACACCTTC.

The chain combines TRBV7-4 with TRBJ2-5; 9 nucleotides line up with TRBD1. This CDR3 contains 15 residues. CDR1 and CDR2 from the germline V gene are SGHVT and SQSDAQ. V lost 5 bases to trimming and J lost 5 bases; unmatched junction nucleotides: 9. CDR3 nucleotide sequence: TGTGCCAGCAGCCCGGACAGGGGCCGGTGGGAGACCCAGTACTTC. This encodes CASSPDRGRWETQYF.

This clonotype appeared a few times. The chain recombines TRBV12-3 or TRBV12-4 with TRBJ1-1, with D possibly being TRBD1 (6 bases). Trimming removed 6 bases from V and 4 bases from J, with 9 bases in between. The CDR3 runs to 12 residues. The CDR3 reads CASRPDSTEAFF. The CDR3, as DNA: TGTGCCAGCAGACCGGACAGCACTGAAGCTTTCTTT.

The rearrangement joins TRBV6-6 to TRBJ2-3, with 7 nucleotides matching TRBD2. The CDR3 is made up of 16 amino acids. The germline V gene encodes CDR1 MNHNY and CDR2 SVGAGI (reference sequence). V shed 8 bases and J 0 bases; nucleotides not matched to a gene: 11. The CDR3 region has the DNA TGTGCCAGCGGCCTCGTGGAGCGGGGAAGCACAGATACGCAGTATTTT. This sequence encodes CASGLVERGSTDTQYF.

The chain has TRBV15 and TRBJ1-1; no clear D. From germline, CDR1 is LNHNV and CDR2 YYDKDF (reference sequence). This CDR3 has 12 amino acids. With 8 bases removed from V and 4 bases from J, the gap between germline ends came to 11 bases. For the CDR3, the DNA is TGTGCCACCCTCGGGAGTTCCACTGAAGCTTTCTTT. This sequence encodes CATLGSSTEAFF.

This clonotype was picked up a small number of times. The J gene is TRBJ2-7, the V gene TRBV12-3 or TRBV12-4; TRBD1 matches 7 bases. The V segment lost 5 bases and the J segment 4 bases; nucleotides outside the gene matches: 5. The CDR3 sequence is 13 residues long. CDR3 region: CASSPGTAYEQYF. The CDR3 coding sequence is TGTGCCAGCAGTCCCGGGACAGCTTACGAGCAGTACTTC.

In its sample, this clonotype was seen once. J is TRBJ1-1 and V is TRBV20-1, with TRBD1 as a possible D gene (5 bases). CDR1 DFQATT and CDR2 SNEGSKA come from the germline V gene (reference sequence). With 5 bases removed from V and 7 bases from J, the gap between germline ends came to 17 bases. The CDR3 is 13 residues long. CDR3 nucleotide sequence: TGCAGTGCTCGGACAAAAAGCGTTATTGAAGCTTTCTTT. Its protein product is CSARTKSVIEAFF.

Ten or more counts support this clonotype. The CDR3 loop reads CASSSAYEQYF. The CDR3 nucleotides read TGTGCCAGCAGCTCTGCCTACGAGCAGTACTTC. This chain connects TRBV7-2 to TRBJ2-7; unclear D gene. The CDR3 covers 11 residues. V was pared by 4 bases and J by 2 bases, with 3 bases between. In germline, CDR1 is SGHTA, CDR2 FQGNSA.

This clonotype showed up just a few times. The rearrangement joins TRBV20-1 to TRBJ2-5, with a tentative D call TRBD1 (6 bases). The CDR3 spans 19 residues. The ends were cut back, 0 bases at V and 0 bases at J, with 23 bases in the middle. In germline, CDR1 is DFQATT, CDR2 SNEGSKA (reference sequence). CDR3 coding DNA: TGCAGTGCTAGAGATTGGTGGACAGCTCTCCTATCGTACCAAGAGACCCAGTACTTC. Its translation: CSARDWWTALLSYQETQYF.

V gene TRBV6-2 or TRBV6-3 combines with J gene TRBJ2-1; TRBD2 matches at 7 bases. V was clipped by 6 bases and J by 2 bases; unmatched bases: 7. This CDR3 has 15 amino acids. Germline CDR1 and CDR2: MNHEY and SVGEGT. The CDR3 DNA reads TGTGCCAGCAGGGGTCGGGGGGTACCCTACAATGAGCAGTTCTTC. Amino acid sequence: CASRGRGVPYNEQFF.

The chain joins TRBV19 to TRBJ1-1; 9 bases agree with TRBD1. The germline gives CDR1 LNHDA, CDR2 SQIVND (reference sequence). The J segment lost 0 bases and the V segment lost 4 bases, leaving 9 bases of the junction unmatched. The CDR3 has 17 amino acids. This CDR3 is CASSKIAGTGLNTEAFF. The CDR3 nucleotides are TGTGCCAGTAGTAAAATAGCTGGGACAGGGCTGAACACTGAAGCTTTCTTT.

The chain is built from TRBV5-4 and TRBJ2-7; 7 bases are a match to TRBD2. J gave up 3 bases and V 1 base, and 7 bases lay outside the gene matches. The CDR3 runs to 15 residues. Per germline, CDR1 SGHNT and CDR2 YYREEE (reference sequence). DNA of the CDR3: TGTGCCAGCAGCTTGAAACGGGAGGCCCACTACGAGCAGTACTTC. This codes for CASSLKREAHYEQYF.

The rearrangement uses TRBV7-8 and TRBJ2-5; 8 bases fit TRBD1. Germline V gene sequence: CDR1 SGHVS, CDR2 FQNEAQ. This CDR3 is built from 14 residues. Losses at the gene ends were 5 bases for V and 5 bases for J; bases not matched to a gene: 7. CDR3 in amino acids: CASSPRTGRETQYF. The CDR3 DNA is TGTGCCAGCAGCCCAAGGACAGGGAGGGAGACCCAGTACTTC.

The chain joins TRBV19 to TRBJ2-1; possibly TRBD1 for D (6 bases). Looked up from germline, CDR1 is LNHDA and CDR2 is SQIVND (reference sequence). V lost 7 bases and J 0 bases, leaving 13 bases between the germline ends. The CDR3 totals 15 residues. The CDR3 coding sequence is TGTGCCAGTACGGCAGGGGAAAGCTCCTACAATGAGCAGTTCTTC. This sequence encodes CASTAGESSYNEQFF.

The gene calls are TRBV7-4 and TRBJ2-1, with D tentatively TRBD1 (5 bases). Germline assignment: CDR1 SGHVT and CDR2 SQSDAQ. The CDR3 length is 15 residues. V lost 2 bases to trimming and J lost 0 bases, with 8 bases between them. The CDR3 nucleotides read TGTGCCAGCAGCTTAAATCAGGGCTCCTACAATGAGCAGTTCTTC. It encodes CASSLNQGSYNEQFF.

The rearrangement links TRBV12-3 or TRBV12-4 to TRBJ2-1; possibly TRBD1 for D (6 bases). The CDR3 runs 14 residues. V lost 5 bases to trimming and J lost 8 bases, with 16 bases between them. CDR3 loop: CASSRARTVYEQFF. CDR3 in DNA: TGTGCCAGCAGTCGGGCTAGGACAGTTTATGAGCAGTTCTTC.

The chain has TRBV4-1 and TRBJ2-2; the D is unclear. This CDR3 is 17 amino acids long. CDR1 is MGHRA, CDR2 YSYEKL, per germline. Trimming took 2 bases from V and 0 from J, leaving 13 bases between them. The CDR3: CASSQRNTISNTGELFF. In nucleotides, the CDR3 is TGCGCCAGCAGCCAAAGGAACACCATATCGAACACCGGGGAGCTGTTTTTT.

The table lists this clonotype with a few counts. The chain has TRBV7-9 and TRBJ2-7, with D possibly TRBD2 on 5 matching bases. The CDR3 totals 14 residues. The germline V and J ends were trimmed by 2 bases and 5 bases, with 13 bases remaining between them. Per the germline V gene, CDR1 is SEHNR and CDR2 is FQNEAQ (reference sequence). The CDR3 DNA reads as TGTGCCAGCAGCTTAACCGGGGAGAGGAACGAGCAGTACTTC. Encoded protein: CASSLTGERNEQYF.

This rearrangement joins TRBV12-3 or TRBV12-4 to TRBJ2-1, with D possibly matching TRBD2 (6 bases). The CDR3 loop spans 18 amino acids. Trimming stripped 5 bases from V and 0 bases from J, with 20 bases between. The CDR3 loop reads CASSPTPGLKSSYNEQFF. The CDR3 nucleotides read TGTGCCAGCAGTCCCACTCCGGGACTCAAGAGCTCCTACAATGAGCAGTTCTTC.